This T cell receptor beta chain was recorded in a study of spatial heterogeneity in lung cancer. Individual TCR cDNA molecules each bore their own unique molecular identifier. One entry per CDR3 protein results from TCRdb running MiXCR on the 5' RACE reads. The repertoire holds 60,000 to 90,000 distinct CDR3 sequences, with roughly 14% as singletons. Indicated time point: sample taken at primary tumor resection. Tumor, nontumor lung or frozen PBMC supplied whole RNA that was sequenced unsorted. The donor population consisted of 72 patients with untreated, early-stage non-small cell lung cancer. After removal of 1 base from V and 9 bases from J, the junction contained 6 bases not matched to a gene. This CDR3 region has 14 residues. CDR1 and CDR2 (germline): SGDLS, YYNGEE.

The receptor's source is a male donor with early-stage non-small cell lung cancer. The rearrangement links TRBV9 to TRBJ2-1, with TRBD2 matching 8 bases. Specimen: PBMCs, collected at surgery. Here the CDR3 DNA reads TGTGCCAGCAGCGTATCAGCGGGAGACGGTGAGCAGTTCTTC. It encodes CASSVSAGDGEQFF.